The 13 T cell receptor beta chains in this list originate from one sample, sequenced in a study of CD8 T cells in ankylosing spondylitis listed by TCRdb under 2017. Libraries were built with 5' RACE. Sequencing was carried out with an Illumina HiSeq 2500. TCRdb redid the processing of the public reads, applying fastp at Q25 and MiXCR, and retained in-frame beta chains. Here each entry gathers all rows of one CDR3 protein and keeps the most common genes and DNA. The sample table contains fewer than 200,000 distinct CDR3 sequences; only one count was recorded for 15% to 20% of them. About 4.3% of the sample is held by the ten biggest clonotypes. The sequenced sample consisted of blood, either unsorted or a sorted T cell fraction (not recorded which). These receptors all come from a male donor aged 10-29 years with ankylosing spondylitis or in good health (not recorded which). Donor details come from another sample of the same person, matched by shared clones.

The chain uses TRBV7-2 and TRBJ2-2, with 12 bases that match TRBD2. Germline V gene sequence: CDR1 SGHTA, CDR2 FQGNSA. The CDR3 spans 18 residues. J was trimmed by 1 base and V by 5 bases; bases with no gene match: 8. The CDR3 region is CASSALPGLAGNTGELFF. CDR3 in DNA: TGTGCCAGCAGCGCCCTCCCGGGACTAGCGGGGAACACCGGGGAGCTGTTTTTT. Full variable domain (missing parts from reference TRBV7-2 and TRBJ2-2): GAGVSQSPSNKVTEKGKDVELRCDPISGHTALYWYRQSLGQGLEFLIYFQGNSAPDKSGLPSDRFSAERTGGSVSTLTIQRTQQEDSAVYLCASSALPGLAGNTGELFFGEGSRLTVL.

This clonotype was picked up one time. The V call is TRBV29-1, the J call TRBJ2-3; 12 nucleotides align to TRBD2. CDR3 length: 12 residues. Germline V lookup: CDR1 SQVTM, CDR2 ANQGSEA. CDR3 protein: CSDLAGGRTQYF. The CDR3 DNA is TGCAGTGACCTAGCGGGAGGGCGTACGCAGTATTTT.

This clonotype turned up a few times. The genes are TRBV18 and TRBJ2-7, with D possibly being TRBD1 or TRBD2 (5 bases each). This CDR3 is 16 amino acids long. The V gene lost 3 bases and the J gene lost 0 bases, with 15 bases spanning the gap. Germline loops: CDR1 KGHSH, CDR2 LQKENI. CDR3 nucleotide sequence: TGTGCCAGCTCACCGGCCCCCGGGACCCCCTCCTACGAGCAGTACTTC. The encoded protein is CASSPAPGTPSYEQYF.

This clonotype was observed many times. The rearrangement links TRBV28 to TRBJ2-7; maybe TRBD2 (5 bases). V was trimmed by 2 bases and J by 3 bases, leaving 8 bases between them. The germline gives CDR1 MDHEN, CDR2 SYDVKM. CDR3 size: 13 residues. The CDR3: CASSLERVYEQYF. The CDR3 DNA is TGTGCCAGCAGTTTAGAGAGGGTCTACGAGCAGTACTTC. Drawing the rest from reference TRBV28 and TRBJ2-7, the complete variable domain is DVKVTQSSRYLVKRTGEKVFLECVQDMDHENMFWYRQDPGLGLRLIYFSYDVKMKEKGDIPEGYSVSREKKERFSLILESASTNQTSMYLCASSLERVYEQYFGPGTRLTVT.

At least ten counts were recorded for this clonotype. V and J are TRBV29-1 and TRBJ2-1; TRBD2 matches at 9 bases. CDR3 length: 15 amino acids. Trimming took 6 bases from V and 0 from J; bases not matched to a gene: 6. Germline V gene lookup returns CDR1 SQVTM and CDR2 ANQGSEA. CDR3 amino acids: CSVVGLAYSYNEQFF. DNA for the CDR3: TGCAGCGTCGTCGGACTAGCGTACTCCTACAATGAGCAGTTCTTC.

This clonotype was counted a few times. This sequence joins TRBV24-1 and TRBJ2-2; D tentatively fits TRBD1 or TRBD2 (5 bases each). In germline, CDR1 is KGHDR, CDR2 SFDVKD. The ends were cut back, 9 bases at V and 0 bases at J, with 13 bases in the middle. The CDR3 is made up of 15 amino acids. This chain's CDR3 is CATGGGGANTGELFF. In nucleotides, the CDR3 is TGTGCCACCGGGGGTGGAGGCGCGAACACCGGGGAGCTGTTTTTT.

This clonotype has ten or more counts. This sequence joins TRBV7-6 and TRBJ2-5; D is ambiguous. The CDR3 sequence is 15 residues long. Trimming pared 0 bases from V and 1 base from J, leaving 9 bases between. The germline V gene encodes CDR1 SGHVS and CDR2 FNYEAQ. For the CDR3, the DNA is TGTGCCAGCAGCTTAGCGGCACAGCTCCAAGAGACCCAGTACTTC. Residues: CASSLAAQLQETQYF.

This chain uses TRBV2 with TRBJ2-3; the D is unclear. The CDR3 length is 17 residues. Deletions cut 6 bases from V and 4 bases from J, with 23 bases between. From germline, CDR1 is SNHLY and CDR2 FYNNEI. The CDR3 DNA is TGTGCCAGCAGCCTGCCCCTCGTGACATTCTTCGCAGATACGCAGTATTTT. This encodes CASSLPLVTFFADTQYF.

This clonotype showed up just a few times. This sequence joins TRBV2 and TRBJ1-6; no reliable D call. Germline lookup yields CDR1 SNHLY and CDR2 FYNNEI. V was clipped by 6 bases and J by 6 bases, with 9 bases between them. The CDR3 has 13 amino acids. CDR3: CASRGFGNSPLHF. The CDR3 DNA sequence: TGTGCCAGCAGGGGTTTTGGTAATTCACCCCTCCACTTT.

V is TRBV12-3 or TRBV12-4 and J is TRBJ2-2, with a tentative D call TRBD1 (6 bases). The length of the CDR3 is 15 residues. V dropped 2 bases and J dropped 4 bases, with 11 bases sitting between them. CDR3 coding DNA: TGTGCCAGCAGTTTAAGTGGACAGTCCACCGGGGAGCTGTTTTTT. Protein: CASSLSGQSTGELFF.

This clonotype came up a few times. This chain's CDR3 is CASSQGTVSGRAPETQYF. The CDR3 DNA reads TGTGCCAGCAGCCAAGGTACGGTCAGCGGCAGGGCCCCAGAGACCCAGTACTTC. V is TRBV4-2 and J is TRBJ2-5; D possibly uses TRBD1 or TRBD2 (5 bases each). Per the germline V gene, CDR1 is LGHNA and CDR2 is YNFKEQ. V lost 1 base to trimming and J lost 4 bases, with 22 bases between them. This CDR3 has 18 residues.

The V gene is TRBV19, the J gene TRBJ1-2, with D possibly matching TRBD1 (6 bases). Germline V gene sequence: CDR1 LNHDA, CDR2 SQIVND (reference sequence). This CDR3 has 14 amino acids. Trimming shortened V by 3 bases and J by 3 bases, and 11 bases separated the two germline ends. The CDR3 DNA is TGTGCCAGTAGTATCTCAGGGGAGGACTATGGCTACACCTTC. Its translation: CASSISGEDYGYTF.

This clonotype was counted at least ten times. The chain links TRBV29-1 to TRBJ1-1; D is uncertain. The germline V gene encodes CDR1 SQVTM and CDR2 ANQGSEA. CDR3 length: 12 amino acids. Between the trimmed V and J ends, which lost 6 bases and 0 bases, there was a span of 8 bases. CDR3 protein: CSVRMMNTEAFF. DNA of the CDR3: TGCAGCGTCCGGATGATGAACACTGAAGCTTTCTTT.